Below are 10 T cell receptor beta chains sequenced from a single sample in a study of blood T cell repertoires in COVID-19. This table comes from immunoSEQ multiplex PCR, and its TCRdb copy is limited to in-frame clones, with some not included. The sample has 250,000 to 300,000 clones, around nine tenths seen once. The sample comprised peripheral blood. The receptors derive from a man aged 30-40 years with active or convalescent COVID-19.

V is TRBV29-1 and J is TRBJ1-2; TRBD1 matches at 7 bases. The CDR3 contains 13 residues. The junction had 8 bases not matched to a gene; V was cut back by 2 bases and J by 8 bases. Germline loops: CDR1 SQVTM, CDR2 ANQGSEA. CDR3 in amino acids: CSVEKGGLFGYTF. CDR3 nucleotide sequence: TGCAGCGTTGAAAAAGGGGGCTTATTCGGCTACACCTTC.

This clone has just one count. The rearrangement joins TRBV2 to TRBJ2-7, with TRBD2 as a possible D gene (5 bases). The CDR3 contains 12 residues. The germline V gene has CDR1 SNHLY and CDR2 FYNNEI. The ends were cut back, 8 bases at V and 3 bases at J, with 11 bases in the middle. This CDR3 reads CASYSGDYEQYF. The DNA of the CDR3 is TGTGCCAGCTATTCCGGGGACTACGAGCAGTACTTC.

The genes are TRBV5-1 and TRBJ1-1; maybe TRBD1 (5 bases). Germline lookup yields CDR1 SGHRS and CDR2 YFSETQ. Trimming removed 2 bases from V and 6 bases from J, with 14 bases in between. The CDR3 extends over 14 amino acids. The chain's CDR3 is CASSFTGLEPEAFF. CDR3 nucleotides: TGCGCCAGCAGCTTTACAGGTTTGGAACCTGAAGCTTTCTTT.

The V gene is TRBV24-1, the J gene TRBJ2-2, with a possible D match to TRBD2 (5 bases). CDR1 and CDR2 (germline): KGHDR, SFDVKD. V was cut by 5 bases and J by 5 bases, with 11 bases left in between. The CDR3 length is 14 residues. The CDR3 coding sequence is TGTGCCACCAGTGGACCTGGAGGTACCGGGGAGCTGTTTTTT. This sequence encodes CATSGPGGTGELFF.

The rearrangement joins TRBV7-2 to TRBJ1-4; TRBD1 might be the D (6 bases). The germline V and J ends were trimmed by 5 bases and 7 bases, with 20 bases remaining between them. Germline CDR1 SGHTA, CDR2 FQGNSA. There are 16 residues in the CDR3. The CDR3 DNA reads TGTGCCAGCAGCGCAATCCCAGGGGTTGGGGGTGAAAAACTGTTTTTT. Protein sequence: CASSAIPGVGGEKLFF.

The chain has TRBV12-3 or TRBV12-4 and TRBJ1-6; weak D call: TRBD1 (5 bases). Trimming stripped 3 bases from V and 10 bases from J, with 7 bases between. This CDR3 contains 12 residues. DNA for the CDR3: TGTGCCAGCAGTTTTGGGGGGTCACCCCTCCACTTT. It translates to CASSFGGSPLHF.

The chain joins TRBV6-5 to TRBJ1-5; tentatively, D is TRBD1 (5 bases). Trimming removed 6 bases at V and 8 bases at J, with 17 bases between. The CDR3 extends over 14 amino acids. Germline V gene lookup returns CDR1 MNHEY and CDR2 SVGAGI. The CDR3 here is CASSLKDRREPQHF. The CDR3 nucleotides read TGTGCCAGCAGCCTAAAAGACAGAAGGGAGCCCCAGCATTTT.

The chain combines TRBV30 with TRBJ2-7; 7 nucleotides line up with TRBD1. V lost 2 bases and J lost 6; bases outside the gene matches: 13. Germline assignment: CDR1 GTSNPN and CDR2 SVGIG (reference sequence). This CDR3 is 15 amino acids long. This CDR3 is CAWSIPGTVRFEQYF. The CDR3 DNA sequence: TGTGCCTGGAGTATCCCCGGGACAGTACGGTTCGAGCAGTACTTC.

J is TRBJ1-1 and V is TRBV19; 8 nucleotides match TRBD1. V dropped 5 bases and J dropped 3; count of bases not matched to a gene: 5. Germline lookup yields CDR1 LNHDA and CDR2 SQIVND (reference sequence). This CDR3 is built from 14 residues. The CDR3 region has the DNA TGTGCCAGTAGTGTCAGGGGGCGCGACACTGAAGCTTTCTTT. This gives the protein CASSVRGRDTEAFF. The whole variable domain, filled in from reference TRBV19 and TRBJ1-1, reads DGGITQSPKYLFRKEGQNVTLSCEQNLNHDAMYWYRQDPGQGLRLIYYSQIVNDFQKGDIAEGYSVSREKKESFPLTVTSAQKNPTAFYLCASSVRGRDTEAFFGQGTRLTVV.

The CDR3 is CASSYNREIYEQYF. The CDR3 bases are TGTGCCAGCAGTTACAACCGGGAGATCTACGAGCAGTACTTC. The rearrangement joins TRBV6-5 to TRBJ2-7, with a weak D call TRBD2 (6 bases). The CDR3 is made up of 14 amino acids. With 2 bases removed from V and 3 bases from J, the gap between germline ends came to 11 bases. Per germline, CDR1 MNHEY and CDR2 SVGAGI.